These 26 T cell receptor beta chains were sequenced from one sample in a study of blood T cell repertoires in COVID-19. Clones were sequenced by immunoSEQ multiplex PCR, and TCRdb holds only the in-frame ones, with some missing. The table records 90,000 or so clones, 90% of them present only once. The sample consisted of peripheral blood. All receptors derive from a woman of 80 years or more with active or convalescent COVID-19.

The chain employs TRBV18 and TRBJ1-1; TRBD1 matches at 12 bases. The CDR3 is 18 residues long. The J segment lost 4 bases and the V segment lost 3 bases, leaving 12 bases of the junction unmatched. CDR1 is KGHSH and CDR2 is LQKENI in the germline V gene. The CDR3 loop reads CASSPLSGTGGDGTEAFF. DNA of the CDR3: TGTGCCAGCTCACCGCTGTCCGGGACAGGGGGCGACGGCACTGAAGCTTTCTTT.

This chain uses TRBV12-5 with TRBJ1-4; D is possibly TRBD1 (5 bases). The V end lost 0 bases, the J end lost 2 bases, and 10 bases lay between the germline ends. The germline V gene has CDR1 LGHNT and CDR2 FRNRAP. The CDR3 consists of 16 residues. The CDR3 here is CASGLVSGGTNEKLFF. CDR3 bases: TGTGCTAGTGGTTTGGTAAGCGGGGGGACTAATGAAAAACTGTTTTTT.

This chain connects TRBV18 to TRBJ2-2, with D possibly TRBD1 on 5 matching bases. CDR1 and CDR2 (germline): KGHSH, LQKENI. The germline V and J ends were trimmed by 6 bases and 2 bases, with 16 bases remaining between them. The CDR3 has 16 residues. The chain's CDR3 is CASSENSRTNTGELFF. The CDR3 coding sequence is TGTGCCAGCTCCGAAAATTCCAGGACAAACACCGGGGAGCTGTTTTTT. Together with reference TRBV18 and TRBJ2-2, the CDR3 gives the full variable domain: NAGVMQNPRHLVRRRGQEARLRCSPMKGHSHVYWYRQLPEEGLKFMVYLQKENIIDESGMPKERFSAEFPKEGPSILRIQQVVRGDSAAYFCASSENSRTNTGELFFGEGSRLTVL.

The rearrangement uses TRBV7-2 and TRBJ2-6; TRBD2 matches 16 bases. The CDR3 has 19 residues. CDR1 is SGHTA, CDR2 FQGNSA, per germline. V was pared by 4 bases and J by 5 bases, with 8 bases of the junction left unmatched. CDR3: CASSSRGLAGGPRANVLTF. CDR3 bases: TGTGCCAGCAGCTCCAGGGGACTAGCGGGAGGGCCTAGGGCCAACGTCCTGACTTTC.

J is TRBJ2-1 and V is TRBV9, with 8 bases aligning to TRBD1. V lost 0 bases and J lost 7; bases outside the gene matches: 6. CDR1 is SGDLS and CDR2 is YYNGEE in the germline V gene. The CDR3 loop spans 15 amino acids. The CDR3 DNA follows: TGTGCCAGCAGCGTAGTCCAGGGGGCGATGAATGAGCAGTTCTTC. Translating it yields CASSVVQGAMNEQFF.

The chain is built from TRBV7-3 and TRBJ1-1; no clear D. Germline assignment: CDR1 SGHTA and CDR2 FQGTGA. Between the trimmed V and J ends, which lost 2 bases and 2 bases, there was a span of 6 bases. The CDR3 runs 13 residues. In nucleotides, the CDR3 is TGTGCCAGCAGCTTATCCAGAAACACTGAAGCTTTCTTT. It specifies CASSLSRNTEAFF.

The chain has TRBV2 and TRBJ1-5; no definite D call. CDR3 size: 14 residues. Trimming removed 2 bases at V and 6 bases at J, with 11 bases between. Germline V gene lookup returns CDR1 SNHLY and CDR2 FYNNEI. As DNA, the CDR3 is TGTGCCAGCAGTGAATCATCGGTACGTCAGCCCCAGCATTTT. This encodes CASSESSVRQPQHF. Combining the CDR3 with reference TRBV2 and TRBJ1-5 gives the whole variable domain EPEVTQTPSHQVTQMGQEVILRCVPISNHLYFYWYRQILGQKVEFLVSFYNNEISEKSEIFDDQFSVERPDGSNFTLKIRSTKLEDSAMYFCASSESSVRQPQHFGDGTRLSIL.

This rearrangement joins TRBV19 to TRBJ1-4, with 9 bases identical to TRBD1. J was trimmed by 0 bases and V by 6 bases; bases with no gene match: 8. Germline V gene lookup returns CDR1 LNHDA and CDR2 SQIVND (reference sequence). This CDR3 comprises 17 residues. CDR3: CASSPDRGLATNEKLFF. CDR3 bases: TGTGCCAGTAGCCCGGACAGGGGCCTGGCAACTAATGAAAAACTGTTTTTT.

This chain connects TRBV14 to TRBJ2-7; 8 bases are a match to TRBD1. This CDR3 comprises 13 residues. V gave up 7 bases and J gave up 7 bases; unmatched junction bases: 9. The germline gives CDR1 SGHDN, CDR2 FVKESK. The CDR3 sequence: CASTRDRIGEQYF. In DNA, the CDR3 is TGTGCCAGCACCCGGGACAGGATTGGAGAGCAGTACTTC.

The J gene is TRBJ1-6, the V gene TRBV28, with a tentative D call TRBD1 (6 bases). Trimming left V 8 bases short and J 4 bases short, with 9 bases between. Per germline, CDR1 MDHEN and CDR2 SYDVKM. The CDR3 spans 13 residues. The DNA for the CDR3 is TGTGCCAGCCTACAGGGTTATAATTCACCCCTCCACTTT. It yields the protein CASLQGYNSPLHF.

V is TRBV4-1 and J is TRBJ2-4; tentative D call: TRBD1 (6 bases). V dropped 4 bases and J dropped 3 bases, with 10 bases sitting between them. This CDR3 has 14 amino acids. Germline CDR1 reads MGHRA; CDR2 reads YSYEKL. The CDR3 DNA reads TGCGCCAGCAGCCTGGACAGAGACAAAAACATTCAGTACTTC. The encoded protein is CASSLDRDKNIQYF.

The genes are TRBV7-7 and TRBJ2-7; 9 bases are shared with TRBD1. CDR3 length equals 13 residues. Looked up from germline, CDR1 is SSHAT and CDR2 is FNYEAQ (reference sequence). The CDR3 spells CASGRDRDGEQYF. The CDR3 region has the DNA TGTGCTAGCGGGCGGGACAGGGATGGGGAGCAGTACTTC.

CDR3 sequence reads: CSASRETSGYEQYF. The CDR3 bases are TGCAGTGCTAGTCGGGAGACTAGCGGATACGAGCAGTACTTC. The chain couples TRBV20-1 to TRBJ2-7, with 9 positions matching TRBD2. Germline-derived CDR1 and CDR2 are DFQATT and SNEGSKA (reference sequence). CDR3 length: 14 amino acids. The junction had 7 bases not matched to a gene; V was cut back by 3 bases and J by 4 bases.

CDR3 sequence reads: CASSTDPRGRDNEQFF. In nucleotides, the CDR3 is TGTGCCAGCAGCACAGATCCCAGGGGGCGCGACAATGAGCAGTTCTTC. The chain recombines TRBV9 with TRBJ2-1, with 8 bases fitting TRBD1. The CDR3 contains 16 residues. V gave up 4 bases and J gave up 5 bases; unmatched junction bases: 11. Per germline, CDR1 SGDLS and CDR2 YYNGEE.

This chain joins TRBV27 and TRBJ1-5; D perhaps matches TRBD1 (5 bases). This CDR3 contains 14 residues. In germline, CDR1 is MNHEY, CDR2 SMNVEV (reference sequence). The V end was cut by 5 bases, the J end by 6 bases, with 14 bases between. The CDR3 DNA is TGTGCCAGCAGTCCATCAACCGGGGGTCAGCCCCAGCATTTT. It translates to CASSPSTGGQPQHF.

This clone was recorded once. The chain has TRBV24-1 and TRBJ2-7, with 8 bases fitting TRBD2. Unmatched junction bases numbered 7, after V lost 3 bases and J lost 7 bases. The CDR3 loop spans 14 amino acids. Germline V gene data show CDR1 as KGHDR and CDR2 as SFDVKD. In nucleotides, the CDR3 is TGTGCCACCAGTGATCCCCGGGGGGGGTTTGAGCAGTACTTC. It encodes CATSDPRGGFEQYF.

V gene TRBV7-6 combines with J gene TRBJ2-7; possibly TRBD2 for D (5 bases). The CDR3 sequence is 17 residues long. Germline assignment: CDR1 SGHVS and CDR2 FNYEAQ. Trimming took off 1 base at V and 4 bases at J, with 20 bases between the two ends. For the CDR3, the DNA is TGTGCCAGCAGCTTAGGTGCCCTAGCCGGTGAACTATACGAGCAGTACTTC. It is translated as CASSLGALAGELYEQYF. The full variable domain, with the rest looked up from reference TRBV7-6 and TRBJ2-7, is GAGVSQSPRYKVTKRGQDVALRCDPISGHVSLYWYRQALGQGPEFLTYFNYEAQQDKSGLPNDRFSAERPEGSISTLTIQRTEQRDSAMYRCASSLGALAGELYEQYFGPGTRLTVT.

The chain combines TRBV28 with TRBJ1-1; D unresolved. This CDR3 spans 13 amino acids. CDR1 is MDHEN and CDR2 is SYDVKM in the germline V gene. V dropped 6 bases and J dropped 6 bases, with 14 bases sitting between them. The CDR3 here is CASRAGGPAEAFF. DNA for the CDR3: TGTGCCAGCAGAGCGGGAGGCCCGGCTGAAGCTTTCTTT.

The CDR3, as DNA: TGTGCCAGCAGCAGGGGACTAGCGGGGGGTAGCTCCTACGAGCAGTACTTC. Translation: CASSRGLAGGSSYEQYF. V is TRBV9 and J is TRBJ2-7, with 15 bases matching TRBD2. Per germline, CDR1 SGDLS and CDR2 YYNGEE. With V trimmed by 4 bases and J by 0 bases, 5 bases remained unmatched. This CDR3 is built from 17 residues.

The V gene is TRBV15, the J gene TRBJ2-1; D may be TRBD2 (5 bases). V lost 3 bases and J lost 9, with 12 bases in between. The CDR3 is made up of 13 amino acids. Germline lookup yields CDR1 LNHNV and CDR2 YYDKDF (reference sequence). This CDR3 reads CATSRDLEGEQFF. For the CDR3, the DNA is TGTGCCACCAGCAGGGACCTAGAGGGTGAGCAGTTCTTC.

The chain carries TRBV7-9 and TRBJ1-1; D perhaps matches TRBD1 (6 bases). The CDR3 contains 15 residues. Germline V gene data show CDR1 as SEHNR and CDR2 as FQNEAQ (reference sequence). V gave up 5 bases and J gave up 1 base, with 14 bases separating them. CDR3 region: CASSPRSGQNTEAFF. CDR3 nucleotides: TGTGCCAGCAGCCCGAGGTCGGGACAGAACACTGAAGCTTTCTTT.

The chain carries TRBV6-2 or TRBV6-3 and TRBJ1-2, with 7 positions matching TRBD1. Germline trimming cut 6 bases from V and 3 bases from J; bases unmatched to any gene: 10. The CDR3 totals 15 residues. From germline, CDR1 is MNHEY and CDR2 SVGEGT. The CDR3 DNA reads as TGTGCCAGCAGCGAGTACCACAGGGGCGACTATGGCTACACCTTC. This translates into CASSEYHRGDYGYTF.

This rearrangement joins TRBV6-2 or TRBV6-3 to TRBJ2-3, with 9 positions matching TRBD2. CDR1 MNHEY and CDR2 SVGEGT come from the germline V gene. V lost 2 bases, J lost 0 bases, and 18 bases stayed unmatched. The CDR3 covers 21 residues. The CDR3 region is CASSYPHDRELAGPSTDTQYF. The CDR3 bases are TGTGCCAGCAGTTACCCTCACGACAGGGAACTAGCGGGTCCTAGCACAGATACGCAGTATTTT.

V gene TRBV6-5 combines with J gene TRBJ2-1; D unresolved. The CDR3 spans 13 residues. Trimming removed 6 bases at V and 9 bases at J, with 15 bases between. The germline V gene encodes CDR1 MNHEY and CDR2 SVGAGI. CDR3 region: CASSPGGIGEQFF. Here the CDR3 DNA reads TGTGCCAGCAGCCCCGGCGGTATTGGTGAGCAGTTCTTC.

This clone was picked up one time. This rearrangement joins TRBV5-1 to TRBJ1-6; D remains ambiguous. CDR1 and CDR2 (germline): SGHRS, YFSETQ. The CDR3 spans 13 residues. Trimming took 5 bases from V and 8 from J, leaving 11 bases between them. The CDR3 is CASSVKRDSPLHF. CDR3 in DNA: TGCGCCAGCAGTGTCAAGAGGGATTCACCCCTCCACTTT.

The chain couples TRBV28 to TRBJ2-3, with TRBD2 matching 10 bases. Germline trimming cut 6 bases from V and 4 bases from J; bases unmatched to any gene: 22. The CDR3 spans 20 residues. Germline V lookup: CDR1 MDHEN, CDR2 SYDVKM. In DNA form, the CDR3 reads TGTGCCAGCAGCACGCAATGGGGGAAGGGGGCTAGCGGGAGTGCAGATACGCAGTATTTT. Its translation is CASSTQWGKGASGSADTQYF.